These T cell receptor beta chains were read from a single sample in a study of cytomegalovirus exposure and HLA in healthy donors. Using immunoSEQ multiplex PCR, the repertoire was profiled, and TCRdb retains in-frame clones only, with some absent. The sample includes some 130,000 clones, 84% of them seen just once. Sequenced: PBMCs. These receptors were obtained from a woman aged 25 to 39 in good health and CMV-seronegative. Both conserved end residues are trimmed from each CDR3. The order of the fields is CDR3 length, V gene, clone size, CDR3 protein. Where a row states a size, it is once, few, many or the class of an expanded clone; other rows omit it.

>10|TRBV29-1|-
SVELIPGEQY
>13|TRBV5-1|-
ASRQSSGGNYGYT
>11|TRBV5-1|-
ASSLGAGYEQY
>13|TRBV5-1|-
ASSGGQGSSYEQY
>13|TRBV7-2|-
ASSLAQGWSQPQH
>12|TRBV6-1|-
ASSTPPKPGEQF
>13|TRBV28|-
ASRSDRSTYNEQF
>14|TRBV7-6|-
ASSALTGAGANVLT
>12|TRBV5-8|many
ASSLYLSHQPQH
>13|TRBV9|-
ASSVGAGPAYGYT
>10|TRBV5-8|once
ASSLSRVEQY
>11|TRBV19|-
ASSRGSNQPQH
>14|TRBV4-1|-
ASSTSGGATAYEQY
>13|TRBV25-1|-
ASSESGIQLYGYT
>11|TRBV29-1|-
SGQEYSGNTIY
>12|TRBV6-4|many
ASSDSRGGNEQF
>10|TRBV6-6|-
ASSRDSYLEY
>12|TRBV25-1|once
ATALTGGTEKLF
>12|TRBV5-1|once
ASSWTETNYGYT
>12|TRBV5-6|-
ASSLRDRVETQY
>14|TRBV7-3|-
ASSLGTADSNQPQH
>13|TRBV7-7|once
ASGPSIPGANVLT
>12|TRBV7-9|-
ASSLPGHRAEAF
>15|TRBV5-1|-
ASSYGPRTSGNNEQF
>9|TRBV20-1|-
SAGTPGAQY
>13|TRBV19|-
ASRFDSNSGNTIY
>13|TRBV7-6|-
ASSARDSSNSPLH
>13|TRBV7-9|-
ASSLAGTSTYEQY
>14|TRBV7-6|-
ASSFFSGVSTDTQY
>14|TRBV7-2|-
ASSLFLRGGKGGYT